The present T cell receptor beta chain was sequenced within a study of CD8 T cells in ankylosing spondylitis. General study findings and limits: Reportedly, disease-linked clones are significantly enriched in ankylosing spondylitis patients' matched synovial fluid. A TCR beta motif of eight highly homologous variants appeared characteristic of ankylosing spondylitis blood. In synovial fluid and blood from reactive arthritis, some motif variants were previously reported.

The V and J ends lost 0 bases and 0 bases respectively, with 17 bases between them. The CDR3 has 18 amino acids. Germline V gene data show CDR1 as LNHNV and CDR2 as YYDKDF (reference sequence). Construction of TCR beta libraries was performed using quantitative 5'-RACE with molecular barcodes. TCRdb re-called the 5' RACE reads through MiXCR, storing one row per CDR3 protein. The table has under 250,000 distinct CDR3 sequences, 8.2% seen once. In this sample, this clonotype turned up many times. The antigen is undetermined. The receptor was isolated from a female donor with ankylosing spondylitis or in good health (not recorded which). This sequence joins TRBV15 and TRBJ1-1, with a weak D call TRBD1 (5 bases). Specimen: blood, either unsorted or a sorted T cell fraction (not recorded which). The DNA of the CDR3 is TGTGCCACCAGCAGAGATTCTTCCGAGGGACCGATGAACACTGAAGCTTTCTTT. This sequence encodes CATSRDSSEGPMNTEAFF.